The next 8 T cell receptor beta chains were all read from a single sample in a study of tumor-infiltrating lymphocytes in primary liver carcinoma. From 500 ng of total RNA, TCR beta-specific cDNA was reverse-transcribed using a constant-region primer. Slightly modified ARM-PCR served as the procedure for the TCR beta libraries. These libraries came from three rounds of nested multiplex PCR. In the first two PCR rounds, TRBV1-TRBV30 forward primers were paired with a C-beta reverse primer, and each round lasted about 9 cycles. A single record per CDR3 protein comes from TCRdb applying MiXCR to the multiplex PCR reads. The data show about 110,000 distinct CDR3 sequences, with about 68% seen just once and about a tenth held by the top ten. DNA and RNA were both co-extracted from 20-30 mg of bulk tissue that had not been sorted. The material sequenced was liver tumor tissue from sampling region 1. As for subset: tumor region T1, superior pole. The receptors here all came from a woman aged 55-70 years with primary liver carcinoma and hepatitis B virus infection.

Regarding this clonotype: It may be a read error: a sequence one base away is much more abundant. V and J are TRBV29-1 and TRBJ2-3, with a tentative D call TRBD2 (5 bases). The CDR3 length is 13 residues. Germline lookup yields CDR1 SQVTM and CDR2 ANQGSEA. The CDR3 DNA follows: TGCAGCGTTGAATTTGGGGTCGGGGATACGCACTATTTT. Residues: CSVEFGVGDTHYF.

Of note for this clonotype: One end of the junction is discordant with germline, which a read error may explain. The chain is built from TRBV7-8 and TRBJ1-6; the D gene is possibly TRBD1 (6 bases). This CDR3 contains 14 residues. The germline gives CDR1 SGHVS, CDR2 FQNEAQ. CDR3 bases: TGTGCCAGCACCTTAACAGGGCAAAATTCACCCCTCCACTTT. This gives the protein CASTLTGQNSPLHF.

The CDR3 DNA reads as TGTGCCAGCAAAGCAGCGGCGGGGGGGGTCTACAATGAGCAGTTCTTC. This sequence encodes CASKAAAGGVYNEQFF. The chain couples TRBV11-1 to TRBJ2-1; TRBD2 matches 9 bases. Germline CDR1 is SGHAT and CDR2 is FQDESV (reference sequence). CDR3 size: 16 residues. The junction had 10 bases not matched to a gene; V was cut back by 7 bases and J by 3 bases.

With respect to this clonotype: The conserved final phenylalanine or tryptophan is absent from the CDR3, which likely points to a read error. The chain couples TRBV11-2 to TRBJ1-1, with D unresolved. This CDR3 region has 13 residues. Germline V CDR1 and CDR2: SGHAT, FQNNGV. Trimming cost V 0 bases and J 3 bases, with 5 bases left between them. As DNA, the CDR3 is TGTGCCAGCAGCTTAGATGGGGACACTGAAGCTTTCCTT. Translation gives CASSLDGDTEAFL.

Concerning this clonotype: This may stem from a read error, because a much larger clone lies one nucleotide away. Here the CDR3 reads CNVASGRLREQFF. DNA for the CDR3: TGCAACGTGGCTAGCGGGAGACTGCGGGAGCAGTTCTTC. The chain couples TRBV29-1 to TRBJ2-1; TRBD2 agrees at 10 bases. This CDR3 comprises 13 residues. The germline CDR1 and CDR2 sequences are SQVTM and ANQGSEA.

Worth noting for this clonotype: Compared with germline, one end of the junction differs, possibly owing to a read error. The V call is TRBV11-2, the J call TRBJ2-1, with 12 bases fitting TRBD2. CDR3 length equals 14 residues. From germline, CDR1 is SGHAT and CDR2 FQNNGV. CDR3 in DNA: TGTGCCAGCAGCCCGGGGACTAGCGGGCGAGAGAAGCTCTTC. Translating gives CASSPGTSGREKLF.

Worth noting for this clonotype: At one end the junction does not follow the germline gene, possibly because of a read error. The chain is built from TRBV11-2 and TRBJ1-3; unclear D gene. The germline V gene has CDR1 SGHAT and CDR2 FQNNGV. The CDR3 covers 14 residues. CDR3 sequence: CAGSLEVTGSTIYF. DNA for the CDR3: TGTGCCGGCAGCTTAGAAGTGACTGGAAGCACCATATATTTT.

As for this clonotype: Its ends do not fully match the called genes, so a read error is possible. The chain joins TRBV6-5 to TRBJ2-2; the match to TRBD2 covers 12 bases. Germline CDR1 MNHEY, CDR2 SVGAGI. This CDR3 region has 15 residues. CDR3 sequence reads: CAGSLLAGGTRELFF. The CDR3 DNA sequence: TGTGCCGGCAGCCTACTAGCGGGAGGTACCAGGGAGCTGTTTTTT.